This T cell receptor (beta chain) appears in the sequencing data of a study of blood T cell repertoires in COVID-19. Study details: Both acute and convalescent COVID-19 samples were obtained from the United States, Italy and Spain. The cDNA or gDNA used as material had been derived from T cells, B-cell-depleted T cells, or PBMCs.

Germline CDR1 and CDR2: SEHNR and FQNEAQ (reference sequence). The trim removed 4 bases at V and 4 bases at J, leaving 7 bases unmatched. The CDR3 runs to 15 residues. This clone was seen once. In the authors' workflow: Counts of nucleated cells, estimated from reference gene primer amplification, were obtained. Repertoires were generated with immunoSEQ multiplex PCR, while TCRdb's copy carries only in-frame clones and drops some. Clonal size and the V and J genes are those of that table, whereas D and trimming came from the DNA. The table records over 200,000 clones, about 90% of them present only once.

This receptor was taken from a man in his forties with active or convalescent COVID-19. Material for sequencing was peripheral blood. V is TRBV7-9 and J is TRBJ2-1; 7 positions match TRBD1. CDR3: CASSSDDRAYNEQFF. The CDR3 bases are TGTGCCAGCAGCTCCGACGACAGGGCTTACAATGAGCAGTTCTTC.